This entry concerns a single TCR beta chain. TCRdb re-derived calls from the RT-PCR reads in MiXCR, one entry per CDR3 protein. The data contain about 200,000 distinct CDR3 sequences, around 41% of them singletons. This specimen belongs to a study of patients and donors after allogeneic stem cell transplantation. CDR3 length: 16 residues. V dropped 4 bases and J dropped 6 bases, with 18 bases sitting between them. Germline V gene sequence: CDR1 SGHVS, CDR2 FNYEAQ. The TCR originated in a human donor who was either an allogeneic HSCT recipient or a stem cell or donor lymphocyte infusion donor (not recorded which). It is not recorded whose cells these are; they may come from a transplant donor. The sample was blood, either unsorted or a sorted T cell fraction (not recorded which). This chain uses TRBV7-6 with TRBJ2-2; a weak D match, TRBD2 (5 bases). Here the CDR3 reads CASSSGIGYWAGELFF. CDR3 DNA sequence: TGTGCCAGCAGCTCCGGGATCGGGTACTGGGCCGGGGAGCTGTTTTTT.